This entry concerns a single TCR beta chain. The data originate from a study of shared clonotypes between healthy human individuals. This table comes from immunoSEQ multiplex PCR, and its TCRdb copy is limited to in-frame clones, with some not included. The table shows over a million clones, with about 96% occurring only once. This CDR3 spans 12 amino acids. V lost 3 bases, J lost 8 bases, and 10 bases lay in between. Germline CDR1 is LNHNV and CDR2 is YYDKDF (reference sequence). The V call is TRBV15, the J call TRBJ2-5; no clear D. The receptor was isolated from a man younger than 40 in good health. The sequenced sample was naive CD4+ T cells sorted from blood. As to subset: CD45RA+ positively selected. The CDR3 loop is CATSSSGITQYF. CDR3 DNA sequence: TGTGCCACCAGCAGCTCTGGGATAACCCAGTACTTC.